This T cell receptor beta chain was recovered during a study of cytomegalovirus exposure and HLA in healthy donors. Turning to the study itself: Counted in an early data release were roughly 81 million unique TCRs from HLA-typed donors.

General study findings and limits: Analysis performed later showed TCR beta chains linked to HLA being more clonally expanded than equally common others. In a later analysis, across HLA loci, associated TCR counts were highest for DRB1, lowest for HLA-C.

This clone was seen more than once but under ten times. As yet, its antigen is unknown. Primers for the PCR totalled 60 Vbeta and 13 Jbeta. Some clones are missing from TCRdb's copy, which holds only in-frame ones; the method was immunoSEQ multiplex PCR. The sample records 120,000 or so clones, 17% being singletons. This CDR3 comprises 13 residues. Trimming pared 5 bases from V and 3 bases from J, leaving 8 bases between. The germline V gene has CDR1 SQVTM and CDR2 ANQGSEA. V gene TRBV29-1 combines with J gene TRBJ2-6; D perhaps matches TRBD2 (5 bases). The sequenced sample was PBMCs. This receptor was identified in a female donor in good health and CMV-seropositive. DNA of the CDR3: TGCAGCGTTCACGGGGTTGGGGCCAACGTCCTGACTTTC. Its translation: CSVHGVGANVLTF. Full variable domain (rest looked up from reference TRBV29-1 and TRBJ2-6): SAVISQKPSRDICQRGTSLTIQCQVDSQVTMMFWYRQQPGQSLTLIATANQGSEATYESGFVIDKFPISRPNLTFSTLTVSNMSPEDSSIYLCSVHGVGANVLTFGAGSRLTVL.